The 24 T cell receptor beta chains below come from one sample, sequenced in a study of Ad26.COV2.S vaccination and SARS-CoV-2 variants. This table comes from immunoSEQ multiplex PCR, and its TCRdb copy is limited to in-frame clones, with some not included. The top ten clones hold about 10% of a sample with about 240,000 clones, 88% of them seen once. Treatment noted: some 20 received Ad26.COV2.S at low or high dose, single or two shots; five or six received placebo; per-sample allocation not given. Samples came from day 63 after the first vaccine or placebo injection. The material was peripheral blood, obtained in a trial of Ad26.COV2.S vaccine versus placebo. The receptor source for this set is a person aged 18-65 years who received the Ad26.COV2.S COVID-19 vaccine or a placebo.

The gene calls are TRBV9 and TRBJ2-1, with 7 bases fitting TRBD2. With V trimmed by 0 bases and J by 3 bases, 3 bases remained unmatched. The CDR3 contains 15 residues. Germline assignment: CDR1 SGDLS and CDR2 YYNGEE. The CDR3 reads CASSVASGVYNEQFF. The CDR3 nucleotides read TGTGCCAGCAGCGTAGCCAGCGGGGTCTACAATGAGCAGTTCTTC.

The chain links TRBV30 to TRBJ2-7; TRBD2 agrees at 8 bases. Germline V gene sequence: CDR1 GTSNPN, CDR2 SVGIG (reference sequence). V gave up 0 bases and J gave up 5 bases; unmatched junction bases: 9. This CDR3 comprises 15 residues. In DNA, the CDR3 is TGTGCCTGGAGTGTCTTAGGCGGGAGGATCGACGAGCAGTACTTC. This translates into CAWSVLGGRIDEQYF.

With regard to this clone: One junction end disagrees with the germline gene, perhaps due to a read error. The CDR3: CASSLEAGGNTGELFF. The CDR3 coding sequence is TGTGCTAGCAGCTTAGAGGCAGGGGGGAACACCGGGGAGCTGTTTTTT. The chain has TRBV7-7 and TRBJ2-2, with 7 bases identical to TRBD1. This CDR3 region has 16 residues. Germline V CDR1 and CDR2: SSHAT, FNYEAQ (reference sequence).

The rearrangement joins TRBV30 to TRBJ2-3; perhaps D is TRBD1 or TRBD2 (5 bases each). V lost 2 bases, J lost 6 bases, and 9 bases lay in between. The CDR3 spans 12 residues. Germline-derived CDR1 and CDR2 are GTSNPN and SVGIG (reference sequence). CDR3 amino acids: CAWSSWGDTQYF. The CDR3 bases are TGTGCCTGGAGTTCTTGGGGGGATACGCAGTATTTT. Drawing the rest from reference TRBV30 and TRBJ2-3, the complete variable domain is SQTIHQWPATLVQPVGSPLSLECTVEGTSNPNLYWYRQAAGRGLQLLFYSVGIGQISSEVPQNLSASRPQDRQFILSSKKLLLSDSGFYLCAWSSWGDTQYFGPGTRLTVL.

The chain employs TRBV6-6 and TRBJ2-3; D possibly corresponds to TRBD2 (6 bases). The V end was cut by 8 bases, the J end by 6 bases, with 18 bases between. Germline V gene sequence: CDR1 MNHNY, CDR2 SVGAGI (reference sequence). The length of the CDR3 is 14 residues. CDR3 protein: CASRPSDRGDTQYF. In DNA form, the CDR3 reads TGTGCCAGCCGACCATCGGACCGGGGGGATACGCAGTATTTT.

The rearrangement joins TRBV6-6 to TRBJ2-7; D possibly uses TRBD1 or TRBD2 (5 bases each). Germline assignment: CDR1 MNHNY and CDR2 SVGAGI (reference sequence). There are 12 residues in the CDR3. V dropped 10 bases and J dropped 2 bases, with 12 bases sitting between them. For the CDR3, the DNA is TGTGCCACCACGGGACGACCCTACGAGCAGTACTTC. Translating gives CATTGRPYEQYF.

The chain links TRBV6-5 to TRBJ2-1; no firm D call. Germline V lookup: CDR1 MNHEY, CDR2 SVGAGI. The CDR3 is 14 amino acids. Trimming pared 0 bases from V and 2 bases from J, leaving 5 bases between. This CDR3 reads CASSYSRTYNEQFF. CDR3 bases: TGTGCCAGCAGTTACTCGCGGACCTACAATGAGCAGTTCTTC.

This chain joins TRBV28 and TRBJ1-2; TRBD1 aligns across 8 bases. The CDR3 length is 20 residues. The germline gives CDR1 MDHEN, CDR2 SYDVKM. The V and J ends lost 2 bases and 6 bases, in that order; junction bases with no gene match: 23. The CDR3 reads CASSLAGTGTGARGPNGYTF. CDR3 nucleotides: TGTGCCAGCAGTTTAGCGGGGACAGGAACAGGAGCCCGCGGACCTAATGGCTACACCTTC.

This clone was seen just once. This chain joins TRBV14 and TRBJ1-2; D is undetermined. The germline V gene encodes CDR1 SGHDN and CDR2 FVKESK. The V gene lost 0 bases and the J gene lost 2 bases, with 10 bases spanning the gap. The length of the CDR3 is 15 residues. CDR3 nucleotide sequence: TGTGCCAGCAGCCAAGATCTCCTACGGAACTATGGCTACACCTTC. Translating gives CASSQDLLRNYGYTF.

This clone turned up a few times. The J gene is TRBJ2-7, the V gene TRBV9; D possibly matches TRBD1 or TRBD2 (5 bases each). With 1 base removed from V and 1 base from J, the gap between germline ends came to 12 bases. This CDR3 has 15 amino acids. Germline CDR1 and CDR2: SGDLS and YYNGEE. CDR3 bases: TGTGCCAGCAGCGTACGGGGCGGTTGGTCCTACGAGCAGTACTTC. Amino acid sequence: CASSVRGGWSYEQYF.

In its sample, this clone was seen once. J is TRBJ2-1 and V is TRBV11-2; D could derive from TRBD1 or TRBD2 (6 bases each). CDR3 length equals 16 residues. Per the germline V gene, CDR1 is SGHAT and CDR2 is FQNNGV. Trimming pared 5 bases from V and 4 bases from J, leaving 18 bases between. The CDR3 sequence is CASSQGTGVIYNEQFF. CDR3 sequence (DNA): TGTGCCAGCAGCCAGGGGACGGGAGTTATATACAATGAGCAGTTCTTC.

This clone was seen more than once but under ten times. V is TRBV2 and J is TRBJ1-1; D is unresolved. The V and J ends lost 2 bases and 4 bases respectively, with 11 bases between them. Germline V gene data show CDR1 as SNHLY and CDR2 as FYNNEI. The CDR3 consists of 14 residues. Written as DNA, the CDR3 is TGTGCCAGCAGTGAAAGGGTAGTAGGCACTGAAGCTTTCTTT. It is translated as CASSERVVGTEAFF.

This clone has only one observation. The V gene is TRBV3-1 (or the pseudogene TRBV3-2), the J gene TRBJ2-1, with TRBD2 matching over 9 bases. The CDR3 loop spans 15 amino acids. The V gene's germline CDR1 is LGHDT and CDR2 YNNKEL (reference sequence). CDR3 region: CAPIPLAGGRHEQFF. DNA of the CDR3: TGTGCACCTATCCCTCTGGCGGGAGGGCGGCATGAGCAGTTCTTC.

The rearrangement links TRBV11-2 to TRBJ2-2, with unresolved D. The CDR3 has 12 residues. Trimming cost V 5 bases and J 6 bases, with 7 bases left between them. Germline CDR1 reads SGHAT; CDR2 reads FQNNGV. The CDR3 bases are TGTGCCAGCAGCCCCGGACCCGGGGAGCTGTTTTTT. Residues: CASSPGPGELFF. The variable domain in full, completed from reference TRBV11-2 and TRBJ2-2, reads EAGVAQSPRYKIIEKRQSVAFWCNPISGHATLYWYQQILGQGPKLLIQFQNNGVVDDSQLPKDRFSAERLKGVDSTLKIQPAKLEDSAVYLCASSPGPGELFFGEGSRLTVL.

CDR3 in DNA: TGTGCCAGCAGCCAAGAGAGGTTTGGTGGGTCAGCCAACTCTGGAAACACCATATATTTT. This encodes CASSQERFGGSANSGNTIYF. The chain uses TRBV4-2 and TRBJ1-3; D is ambiguous. CDR3 length: 20 residues. Looked up from germline, CDR1 is LGHNA and CDR2 is YNFKEQ. V was clipped by 0 bases and J by 0 bases, with 21 bases between them.

The DNA of the CDR3 is TGTGCCAGCACCCCCTCGGGGGCTTTCTACGAGCAGTACTTC. This sequence encodes CASTPSGAFYEQYF. The V and J genes are TRBV6-5 and TRBJ2-7; perhaps D is TRBD1 or TRBD2 (6 bases each). Per germline, CDR1 MNHEY and CDR2 SVGAGI. The CDR3 spans 14 residues. With 7 bases removed from V and 3 bases from J, the gap between germline ends came to 16 bases.

The rearrangement joins TRBV5-8 to TRBJ1-2; 10 nucleotides match TRBD1. Germline V gene data show CDR1 as SGHTS and CDR2 as YDEGEE. Unmatched junction bases numbered 3, after V lost 2 bases and J lost 2 bases. The CDR3 covers 15 residues. As DNA, the CDR3 is TGTGCCAGCAGCTTATGGACAGGGGGAAACTATGGCTACACCTTC. Translated, it gives CASSLWTGGNYGYTF. Full variable domain (missing parts from reference TRBV5-8 and TRBJ1-2): EAGVTQSPTHLIKTRGQQATLRCSPISGHTSVYWYQQALGLGLQFLLWYDEGEERNRGNFPPRFSGRQFPNYSSELNVNALELEDSALYLCASSLWTGGNYGYTFGSGTRLTVV.

This rearrangement joins TRBV28 to TRBJ2-7; 14 bases align to TRBD2. This CDR3 contains 14 residues. V was pared by 10 bases and J by 5 bases, with 7 bases of the junction left unmatched. Germline V CDR1 and CDR2: MDHEN, SYDVKM. The CDR3 DNA is TGTGCCACCGTGGGACTAGCGGGAGTGGACGAGCAGTACTTC. It specifies CATVGLAGVDEQYF.

This chain joins TRBV12-3 or TRBV12-4 and TRBJ2-7; no clear D gene. V lost 1 base and J 3 bases, leaving 7 bases between the germline ends. CDR3 size: 13 residues. CDR3: CASSLGTVYEQYF. CDR3 DNA: TGTGCCAGCAGTTTAGGGACGGTCTACGAGCAGTACTTC.

The chain couples TRBV14 to TRBJ2-5, with D unresolved. The germline V gene encodes CDR1 SGHDN and CDR2 FVKESK. V was pared by 3 bases and J by 2 bases, with 16 bases between. This CDR3 contains 16 residues. The DNA of the CDR3 is TGTGCCAGCAGCCAGACGGGTATGGTTGCGCAAGAGACCCAGTACTTC. Its protein is CASSQTGMVAQETQYF.

The chain couples TRBV28 to TRBJ2-7, with D tentatively TRBD1 (5 bases). Trimming left V 6 bases short and J 3 bases short, with 18 bases between. CDR1 is MDHEN, CDR2 SYDVKM, per germline. This CDR3 is 15 amino acids long. CDR3 region: CASSPFVTEDYEQYF. CDR3 nucleotides: TGTGCCAGCAGCCCCTTCGTGACAGAAGACTACGAGCAGTACTTC.

The chain uses TRBV5-4 and TRBJ1-6; no definite D call. Germline V gene sequence: CDR1 SGHNT, CDR2 YYREEE (reference sequence). V was trimmed by 7 bases and J by 5 bases, leaving 16 bases between them. The CDR3 spans 15 residues. CDR3 bases: TGTGCCAGCGGCCCAGGATGGGAGCATAATTCACCCCTCCACTTT. This codes for CASGPGWEHNSPLHF.

The chain employs TRBV2 and TRBJ1-1; 7 nucleotides align to TRBD1. The CDR3 loop spans 13 amino acids. Germline V CDR1 and CDR2: SNHLY, FYNNEI. J lost 2 bases, V lost 7 bases, and 4 bases had no gene match. CDR3 loop: CASTRQGNTEAFF. For the CDR3, the DNA is TGTGCCAGCACCCGACAGGGAAACACTGAAGCTTTCTTT.

The genes are TRBV19 and TRBJ2-2, with TRBD2 matching 7 bases. The CDR3 is made up of 16 amino acids. The ends lost 4 bases at V and 0 bases at J; junction bases unmatched: 5. Germline V gene lookup returns CDR1 LNHDA and CDR2 SQIVND (reference sequence). The CDR3 DNA reads as TGTGCCAGTAGTACTGGGAGCGGGGCGAACACCGGGGAGCTGTTTTTT. This gives the protein CASSTGSGANTGELFF.